This is a list of T cell receptor beta chains from one sample in a study of shared clonotypes between healthy human individuals. Data came from immunoSEQ multiplex PCR; TCRdb stores just in-frame clones and leaves some out. The sample records around 1.5 million clones, 98% being singletons. Sequencing was done on a sample of naive CD4+ T cells sorted from blood. The receptor source for this set is a man between 25 and 39 years old in good health. The CDR3 runs from the conserved cysteine through the conserved F or W. A D gene is named only where the DNA matches it firmly. Only some rows state a clone size, as once, few, many or a class for expanded clones.

size: NA; D: TRBD1; J: TRBJ2-7; V: TRBV18; DNA: TGTGCCAGCTCACCAGATTTGGGACAGGGGTTCAACGAGCAGTACTTC; CDR3: CASSPDLGQGFNEQYF
size: NA; D: TRBD1; J: TRBJ2-5; V: TRBV6-6; DNA: TGTGCCAGCAGCGAGACAGGGGGATATCAAGAGACCCAGTACTTC; CDR3: CASSETGGYQETQYF
size: NA; D: NA; J: TRBJ2-7; V: TRBV28; DNA: TGTGCCAGCAGTAGGCGGGCCCCCTACGAGCAGTACTTC; CDR3: CASSRRAPYEQYF
size: NA; D: TRBD2; J: TRBJ2-1; V: TRBV14; DNA: TGTGCCAGCAGCCGAGTTCCGGGACTAGCGGGAGTTGAGTTCTTC; CDR3: CASSRVPGLAGVEFF
size: once; D: NA; J: TRBJ2-1; V: TRBV5-6; DNA: TGTGCCAGCAGCTTGGCCTATGGTGAGCAGTTCTTC; CDR3: CASSLAYGEQFF
size: NA; D: NA; J: TRBJ2-1; V: TRBV15; DNA: TGTGCCACCAGCAGAGGAAGTCAGGGCGGGCAGTTCTTC; CDR3: CATSRGSQGGQFF
size: NA; D: NA; J: TRBJ2-5; V: TRBV11-2; DNA: TGTGCCAGCAGCTTAGGGGGGGCTAGAGGTGTTGAGACCCAGTACTTC; CDR3: CASSLGGARGVETQYF
size: NA; D: NA; J: TRBJ2-7; V: TRBV27; DNA: TGTGCCAGCAGTTTACATCACGGTCCGGGTGAGCAGTACTTC; CDR3: CASSLHHGPGEQYF
size: NA; D: NA; J: TRBJ2-1; V: TRBV29-1; DNA: TGCAGCGCTAGGACAGGGAGGGCCTACAATGAGCAGTTCTTC; CDR3: CSARTGRAYNEQFF
size: NA; D: NA; J: TRBJ1-2; V: TRBV2; DNA: TGTGCCAGCAGTGCGGACAGCGTTTATGGCTACACCTTC; CDR3: CASSADSVYGYTF
size: NA; D: NA; J: TRBJ2-1; V: TRBV5-1; DNA: TGCGCCAGCAGCTTTTGGCTGTCCTACAATGAGCAGTTCTTC; CDR3: CASSFWLSYNEQFF
size: NA; D: NA; J: TRBJ1-1; V: TRBV18; DNA: TGTGCCAGCTCACCACTGCTAGCAGAGAACACTGAAGCTTTCTTT; CDR3: CASSPLLAENTEAFF
size: NA; D: TRBD2; J: TRBJ2-1; V: TRBV7-9; DNA: TGTGCCAGCCTAGCGGGAGTAGACAATGAGCAGTTCTTC; CDR3: CASLAGVDNEQFF
size: NA; D: NA; J: TRBJ1-5; V: TRBV11-2; DNA: TGTGCCAGCAGCTTACAAAATCAGCCCCAGCATTTT; CDR3: CASSLQNQPQHF
size: NA; D: NA; J: TRBJ2-1; V: TRBV7-6; DNA: TGTGCCAGCAGCTTAGGCGGATTATACAATGAGCAGTTCTTC; CDR3: CASSLGGLYNEQFF
size: NA; D: NA; J: TRBJ1-5; V: TRBV5-1; DNA: TGCGCCAGCAGCCGAACACCAGGCAATCAGCCCCAGCATTTT; CDR3: CASSRTPGNQPQHF
size: NA; D: NA; J: TRBJ2-3; V: TRBV10-1; DNA: TGCGCCAGCAGTGATGGCGACTACACCCATACGCAGTATTTT; CDR3: CASSDGDYTHTQYF
size: NA; D: NA; J: TRBJ2-7; V: TRBV4-2; DNA: TGTGCCAGCAGCCAAGATTGGCAGGGGCGATTTTACGAGCAGTACTTC; CDR3: CASSQDWQGRFYEQYF
size: once; D: NA; J: TRBJ1-5; V: TRBV19; DNA: TGTGCCAGTAGGGGGGGCCAGGGCAGCAATCAGCCCCAGCATTTT; CDR3: CASRGGQGSNQPQHF
size: NA; D: NA; J: TRBJ2-1; V: TRBV6-1; DNA: TGTGCCAGCAGTGAAATAGAACTAGCGCAGTTCTTC; CDR3: CASSEIELAQFF
size: once; D: TRBD1; J: TRBJ2-7; V: TRBV7-8; DNA: TGTGCCAGCAGCTTAGAGGGACAGGGGTCCTACGAGCAGTACTTC; CDR3: CASSLEGQGSYEQYF
size: NA; D: NA; J: TRBJ2-2; V: TRBV9; DNA: TGTGCCAGCAGCGTAGTTTTGAACACCGGGGAGCTGTTTTTT; CDR3: CASSVVLNTGELFF
size: NA; D: NA; J: TRBJ1-1; V: TRBV29-1; DNA: TGCAGCGTTCAGAAGGGGGGTTGGACTGAAGCTTTCTTT; CDR3: CSVQKGGWTEAFF
size: NA; D: NA; J: TRBJ2-7; V: TRBV5-1; DNA: TGCGCCAGCAGCTTATCGGGGGCTCGGGAGCAGTACTTC; CDR3: CASSLSGAREQYF
size: NA; D: NA; J: TRBJ2-1; V: TRBV4-2; DNA: TGTGCCAGCAGCTCCGGGGGCGGGAGCGCCTCCTACAATGAGCAGTTCTTC; CDR3: CASSSGGGSASYNEQFF
size: NA; D: NA; J: TRBJ2-7; V: TRBV2; DNA: TGTGCCAGCTGGACAGATAGCTCCTACGAGCAGTACTTC; CDR3: CASWTDSSYEQYF
size: NA; D: TRBD1; J: TRBJ2-2; V: TRBV29-1; DNA: TGCAGCGTTGTGACAGGGCTCACCGGGGAGCTGTTTTTT; CDR3: CSVVTGLTGELFF
size: NA; D: NA; J: TRBJ2-6; V: TRBV2; DNA: TGTGCCAGCAATGTCGACACAGTTTACGTCCTGACTTTC; CDR3: CASNVDTVYVLTF
size: NA; D: NA; J: TRBJ2-7; V: TRBV28; DNA: TGTGCCAGCACCCCCTCGCCGTGGGAGAGCGCCTCCTACGAGCAGTACTTC; CDR3: CASTPSPWESASYEQYF
size: NA; D: NA; J: TRBJ1-5; V: TRBV30; DNA: TGTGCCTGGAGCGTGGATAGCAATCAGCCCCAGCATTTT; CDR3: CAWSVDSNQPQHF
size: NA; D: NA; J: TRBJ2-5; V: TRBV5-1; DNA: TGCGCCAGCAGCTTGGCGGGAGCCCTAAAGGGGACCCAGTACTTC; CDR3: CASSLAGALKGTQYF
size: NA; D: TRBD1; J: TRBJ2-7; V: TRBV6-4; DNA: TGTGCCAGCAGCCGAAGCCCAGGGGGCATTTACGAGCAGTACTTC; CDR3: CASSRSPGGIYEQYF
size: NA; D: NA; J: TRBJ2-1; V: TRBV7-3; DNA: TGTGCCAGCAGCTCCCCCTGGCGGAGTAGGCAGTTCTTC; CDR3: CASSSPWRSRQFF
size: once; D: TRBD2; J: TRBJ2-7; V: TRBV11-3; DNA: TGTGCCAGCAGCCTTATCCGACTAGCGGGACTCTACGAGCAGTACTTC; CDR3: CASSLIRLAGLYEQYF
size: NA; D: NA; J: TRBJ2-7; V: TRBV15; DNA: TGTGCCACCAGCAGAGGCCCCGTGGAGGGTTACGAGCAGTACTTC; CDR3: CATSRGPVEGYEQYF
size: NA; D: NA; J: TRBJ2-7; V: TRBV11-2; DNA: TGTGCCAGCAGCTCAATTCGGGGGAGGGACAGTGAGTACGAGCAGTACTTC; CDR3: CASSSIRGRDSEYEQYF
size: NA; D: NA; J: TRBJ2-5; V: TRBV23-1; DNA: TGCGCCAGCAAGGGCAGGTGGTACCAAGAGACCCAGTACTTC; CDR3: CASKGRWYQETQYF
size: NA; D: NA; J: TRBJ2-5; V: TRBV5-4; DNA: TGTGCCAGCAGCAAACCAGGGGAACAAGAGACCCAGTACTTC; CDR3: CASSKPGEQETQYF
size: NA; D: NA; J: TRBJ2-6; V: TRBV18; DNA: TGTGCCAGCTCAAACGGGATCGACACTGGGGCCAACGTCCTGACTTTC; CDR3: CASSNGIDTGANVLTF
size: NA; D: NA; J: TRBJ1-2; V: TRBV7-9; DNA: TGTGCCAGCAGCGGGGGACACGCCGCTCCCTATGGCTACACCTTC; CDR3: CASSGGHAAPYGYTF
size: NA; D: NA; J: TRBJ2-7; V: TRBV30; DNA: TGTGCCTGGAACCGGGGATCCTACGAGCAGTACTTC; CDR3: CAWNRGSYEQYF
size: NA; D: NA; J: TRBJ2-1; V: TRBV11-3; DNA: TGTGCCAGCAGCTACCAGTACAATGAGCAGTTCTTC; CDR3: CASSYQYNEQFF